The next 8 T cell receptor beta chains were all read from a single sample in a study of CD8 T cells in Susac syndrome. Reverse transcription of roughly 0.45 to 1 ug RNA used random hexamers. TCRdb ran MiXCR on the immunoSEQ multiplex PCR reads and lists one entry per CDR3 protein. This sample carries 150,000 to 200,000 distinct CDR3 sequences, approximately 93% of them seen once, and the ten largest clones take roughly 0.1%. Sequenced: CD4+ T cells from PBMCs. Receptors originate from a human donor with multiple sclerosis.

This clonotype appeared once. The rearrangement uses TRBV2 and TRBJ2-7, with a weak D call TRBD1 (7 bases). This CDR3 spans 11 amino acids. V dropped 11 bases and J dropped 2 bases, with 10 bases sitting between them. Germline V gene lookup returns CDR1 SNHLY and CDR2 FYNNEI. CDR3 amino acids: CAGGTAYEQYF. The CDR3 DNA reads TGTGCCGGGGGGACAGCCTACGAGCAGTACTTC.

V gene TRBV10-3 combines with J gene TRBJ2-7, with 7 bases that match TRBD1. The CDR3 runs to 12 residues. J lost 7 bases, V lost 10 bases, and 10 bases had no gene match. Germline V lookup: CDR1 ENHRY, CDR2 SYGVKD. The CDR3 nucleotides are TGTGCCACCTTACAGGGGTCGGGGGAGCAGTACTTC. Its translation is CATLQGSGEQYF.

This chain links TRBV27 with TRBJ2-4, with TRBD1 matching 9 bases. Looked up from germline, CDR1 is MNHEY and CDR2 is SMNVEV (reference sequence). This CDR3 is 15 amino acids long. Trimming cost V 3 bases and J 6 bases; bases outside gene matches: 6. CDR3 amino acids: CASSLAGTGRNIQYF. CDR3 DNA sequence: TGTGCCAGCAGTTTGGCCGGGACAGGGAGAAACATTCAGTACTTC.

The gene calls are TRBV19 and TRBJ2-3, with D perhaps matching TRBD2 (5 bases). The CDR3 totals 15 residues. V shed 5 bases and J shed 2 bases, with 14 bases lying between them. Looked up from germline, CDR1 is LNHDA and CDR2 is SQIVND (reference sequence). CDR3: CASSRAGLLTDTQYF. CDR3 sequence (DNA): TGTGCCAGTAGTCGCGCGGGCCTACTCACAGATACGCAGTATTTT.

J is TRBJ2-2 and V is TRBV3-1; weak D call: TRBD1 (5 bases). This CDR3 is built from 14 residues. Germline V gene lookup returns CDR1 LGHDT and CDR2 YNNKEL (reference sequence). V was cut by 3 bases and J by 4 bases, with 9 bases left in between. The CDR3 DNA sequence: TGTGCCAGCAGCCACCTAGGGGTCACCGGGGAGCTGTTTTTT. It is translated as CASSHLGVTGELFF.

V and J are TRBV29-1 and TRBJ2-5; 13 bases are shared with TRBD2. V shed 4 bases, J shed 5 bases, and the junction held 4 bases outside the gene matches. CDR3 length: 14 amino acids. Germline CDR1 SQVTM, CDR2 ANQGSEA. CDR3 nucleotides: TGCAGCGTTGCGGGACTAGCGGGAATGGAGACCCAGTACTTC. Translated: CSVAGLAGMETQYF.

The V gene is TRBV10-3, the J gene TRBJ2-1; 9 positions match TRBD1. This CDR3 region has 15 residues. Germline assignment: CDR1 ENHRY and CDR2 SYGVKD. V was clipped by 10 bases and J by 8 bases; unmatched bases: 15. CDR3 sequence: CATALPGQGIDEQFF. The DNA of the CDR3 is TGTGCCACCGCCCTCCCGGGACAGGGTATAGATGAGCAGTTCTTC.

V usage is TRBV18 and J usage is TRBJ1-1; 7 bases fit TRBD1. Germline V CDR1 and CDR2: KGHSH, LQKENI. Unmatched junction bases numbered 9, after V lost 2 bases and J lost 6 bases. The CDR3 covers 15 residues. CDR3 DNA: TGTGCCAGCTCACCAAGTATGCCCAGGGGGGCTGAAGCTTTCTTT. Protein product: CASSPSMPRGAEAFF.